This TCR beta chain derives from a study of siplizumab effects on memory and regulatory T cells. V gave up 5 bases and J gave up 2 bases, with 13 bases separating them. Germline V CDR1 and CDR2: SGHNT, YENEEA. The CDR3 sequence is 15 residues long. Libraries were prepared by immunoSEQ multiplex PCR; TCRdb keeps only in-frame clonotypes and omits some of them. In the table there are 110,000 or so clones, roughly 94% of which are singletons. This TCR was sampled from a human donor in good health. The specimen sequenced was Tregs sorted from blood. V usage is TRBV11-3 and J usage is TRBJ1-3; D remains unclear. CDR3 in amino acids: CASSPSAAAGNTIYF. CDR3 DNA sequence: TGTGCCAGCAGCCCATCAGCCGCTGCTGGAAACACCATATATTTT.